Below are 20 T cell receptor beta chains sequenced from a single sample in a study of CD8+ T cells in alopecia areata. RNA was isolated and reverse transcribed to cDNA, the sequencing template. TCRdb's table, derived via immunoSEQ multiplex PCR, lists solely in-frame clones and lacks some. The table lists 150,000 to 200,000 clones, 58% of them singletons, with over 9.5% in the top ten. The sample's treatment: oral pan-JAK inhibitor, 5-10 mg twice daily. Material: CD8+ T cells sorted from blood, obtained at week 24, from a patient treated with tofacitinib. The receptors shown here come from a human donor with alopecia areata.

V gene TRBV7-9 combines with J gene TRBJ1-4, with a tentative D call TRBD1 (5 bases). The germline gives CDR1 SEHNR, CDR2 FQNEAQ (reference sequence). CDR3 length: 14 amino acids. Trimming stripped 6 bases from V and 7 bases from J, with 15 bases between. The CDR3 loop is CASSHTERGEKLFF. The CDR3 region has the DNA TGTGCCAGCAGTCATACAGAAAGGGGTGAAAAACTGTTTTTT.

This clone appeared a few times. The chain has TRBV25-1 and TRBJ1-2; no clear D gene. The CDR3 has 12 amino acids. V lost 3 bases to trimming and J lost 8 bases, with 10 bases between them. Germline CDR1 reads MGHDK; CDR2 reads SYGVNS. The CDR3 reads CASSDAGLGYTF. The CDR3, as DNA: TGTGCCAGCAGTGATGCGGGGTTAGGCTACACCTTC.

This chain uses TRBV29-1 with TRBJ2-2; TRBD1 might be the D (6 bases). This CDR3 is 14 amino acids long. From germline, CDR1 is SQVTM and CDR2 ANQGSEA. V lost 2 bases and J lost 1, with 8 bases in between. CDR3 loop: CSVEQGWNTGELFF. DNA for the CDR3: TGCAGCGTTGAACAGGGGTGGAACACCGGGGAGCTGTTTTTT.

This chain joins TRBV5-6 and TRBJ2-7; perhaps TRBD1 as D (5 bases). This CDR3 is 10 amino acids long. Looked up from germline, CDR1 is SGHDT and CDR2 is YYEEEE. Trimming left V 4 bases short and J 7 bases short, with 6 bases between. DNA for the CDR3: TGTGCCAGCAGCGGGGCGGAGCAGTACTTC. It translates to CASSGAEQYF.

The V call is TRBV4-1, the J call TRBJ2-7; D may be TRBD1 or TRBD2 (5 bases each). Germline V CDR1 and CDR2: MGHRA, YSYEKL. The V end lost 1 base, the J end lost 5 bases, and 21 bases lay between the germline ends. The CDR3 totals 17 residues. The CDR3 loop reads CASSQASGTLDLNEQYF. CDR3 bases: TGCGCCAGCAGCCAAGCCTCCGGGACGCTTGATCTCAACGAGCAGTACTTC.

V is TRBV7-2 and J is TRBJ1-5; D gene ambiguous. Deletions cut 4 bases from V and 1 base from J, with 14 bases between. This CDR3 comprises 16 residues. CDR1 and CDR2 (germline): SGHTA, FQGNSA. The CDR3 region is CASSSDRRESNQPQHF. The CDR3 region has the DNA TGTGCCAGCAGCTCCGACCGGCGGGAGAGCAATCAGCCCCAGCATTTT.

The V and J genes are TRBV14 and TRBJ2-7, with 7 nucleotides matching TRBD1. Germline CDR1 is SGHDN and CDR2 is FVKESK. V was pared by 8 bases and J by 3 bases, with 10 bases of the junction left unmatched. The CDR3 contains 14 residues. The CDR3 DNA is TGTGCCAGCGGAACGACAGGGAACTACTACGAGCAGTACTTC. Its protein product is CASGTTGNYYEQYF.

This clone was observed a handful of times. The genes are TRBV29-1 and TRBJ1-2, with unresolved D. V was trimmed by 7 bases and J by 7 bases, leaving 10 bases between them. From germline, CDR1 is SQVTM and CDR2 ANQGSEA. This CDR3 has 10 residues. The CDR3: CSAWDIGYTF. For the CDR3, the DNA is TGCAGCGCATGGGATATTGGCTACACCTTC.

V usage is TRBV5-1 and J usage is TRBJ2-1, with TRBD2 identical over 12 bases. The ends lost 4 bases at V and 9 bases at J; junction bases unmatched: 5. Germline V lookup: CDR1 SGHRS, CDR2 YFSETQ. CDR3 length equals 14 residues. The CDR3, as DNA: TGCGCCAGCAGCCCTAGCGGGGGGGCCGGTGAGCAGTTCTTC. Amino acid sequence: CASSPSGGAGEQFF.

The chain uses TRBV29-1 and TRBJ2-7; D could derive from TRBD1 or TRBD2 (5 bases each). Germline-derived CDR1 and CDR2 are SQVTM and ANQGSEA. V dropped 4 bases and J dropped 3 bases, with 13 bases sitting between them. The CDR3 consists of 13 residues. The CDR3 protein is CSVGGAIGYEQYF. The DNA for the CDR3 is TGCAGCGTTGGAGGGGCAATCGGCTACGAGCAGTACTTC.

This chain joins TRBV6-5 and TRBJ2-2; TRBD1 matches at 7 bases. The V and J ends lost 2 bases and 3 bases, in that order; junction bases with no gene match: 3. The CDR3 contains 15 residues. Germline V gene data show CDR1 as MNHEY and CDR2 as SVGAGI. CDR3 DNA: TGTGCCAGCAGTTACACCACAGGGGACACCGGGGAGCTGTTTTTT. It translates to CASSYTTGDTGELFF.

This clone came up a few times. In nucleotides, the CDR3 is TGCGCCAGCAGTGAGTCGGGACTAGCGGGGGGACATGAGCAGTTCTTC. It encodes CASSESGLAGGHEQFF. This chain connects TRBV10-2 to TRBJ2-1; 15 positions agree with TRBD2. Per the germline V gene, CDR1 is WSHSY and CDR2 is SAAADI. With 0 bases clipped from V and 8 bases from J, the junction kept 2 bases outside the gene matches. The length of the CDR3 is 16 residues.

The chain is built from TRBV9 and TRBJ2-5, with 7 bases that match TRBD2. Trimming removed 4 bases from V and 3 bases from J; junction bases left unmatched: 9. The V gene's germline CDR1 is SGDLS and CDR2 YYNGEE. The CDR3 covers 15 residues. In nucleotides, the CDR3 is TGTGCCAGCAGCAACCGGGACTACCTAAAAGAGACCCAGTACTTC. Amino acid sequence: CASSNRDYLKETQYF.

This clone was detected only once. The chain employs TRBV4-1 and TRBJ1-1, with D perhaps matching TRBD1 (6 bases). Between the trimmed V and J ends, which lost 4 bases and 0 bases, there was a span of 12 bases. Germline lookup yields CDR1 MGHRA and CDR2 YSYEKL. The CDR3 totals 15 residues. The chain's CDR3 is CASSPRQDMNTEAFF. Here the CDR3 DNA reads TGCGCCAGCAGCCCCAGACAGGACATGAACACTGAAGCTTTCTTT.

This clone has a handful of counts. The DNA of the CDR3 is TGCAGCGTTGTTGAAAGTGGGGAGCTGTTTTTT. Its translation: CSVVESGELFF. The V call is TRBV29-1, the J call TRBJ2-2; D gene unclear. This CDR3 has 11 residues. Trimming took 4 bases from V and 8 from J, leaving 8 bases between them. Germline CDR1 and CDR2: SQVTM and ANQGSEA.

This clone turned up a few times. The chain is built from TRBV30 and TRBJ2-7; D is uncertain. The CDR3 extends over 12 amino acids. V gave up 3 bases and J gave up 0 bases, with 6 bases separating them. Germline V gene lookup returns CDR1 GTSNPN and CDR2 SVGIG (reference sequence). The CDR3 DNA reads TGTGCCTGGAGGTCTGCCTCCTACGAGCAGTACTTC. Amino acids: CAWRSASYEQYF.

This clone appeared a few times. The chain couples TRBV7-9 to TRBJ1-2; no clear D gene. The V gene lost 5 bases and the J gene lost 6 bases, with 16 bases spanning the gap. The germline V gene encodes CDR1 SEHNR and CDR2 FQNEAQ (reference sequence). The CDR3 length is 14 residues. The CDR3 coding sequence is TGTGCCAGCAGCCCCCTTACGAGGGCTGATGGCTACACCTTC. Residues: CASSPLTRADGYTF. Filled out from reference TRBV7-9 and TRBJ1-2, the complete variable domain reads DTGVSQNPRHKITKRGQNVTFRCDPISEHNRLYWYRQTLGQGPEFLTYFQNEAQLEKSRLLSDRFSAERPKGSFSTLEIQRTEQGDSAMYLCASSPLTRADGYTFGSGTRLTVV.

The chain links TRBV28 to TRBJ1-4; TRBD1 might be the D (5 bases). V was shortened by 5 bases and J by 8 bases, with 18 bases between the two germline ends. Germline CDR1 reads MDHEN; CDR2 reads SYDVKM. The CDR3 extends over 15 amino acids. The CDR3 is CASSPGPGGGEKLFF. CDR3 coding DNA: TGTGCCAGCAGTCCTGGGCCAGGTGGGGGGGAAAAACTGTTTTTT.

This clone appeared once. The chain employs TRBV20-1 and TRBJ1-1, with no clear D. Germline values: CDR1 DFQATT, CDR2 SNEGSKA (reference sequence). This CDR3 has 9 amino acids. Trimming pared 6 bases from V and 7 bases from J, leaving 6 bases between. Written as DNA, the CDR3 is TGCAGTGCCCCGGGTGAAGCTTTCTTT. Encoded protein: CSAPGEAFF.

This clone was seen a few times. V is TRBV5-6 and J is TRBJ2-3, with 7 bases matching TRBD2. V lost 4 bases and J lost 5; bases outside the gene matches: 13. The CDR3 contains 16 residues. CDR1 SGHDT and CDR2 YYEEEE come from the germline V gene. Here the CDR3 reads CASSQRLAGRGDTQYF. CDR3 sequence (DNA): TGTGCCAGCAGCCAAAGACTAGCTGGGAGGGGAGATACGCAGTATTTT.